Listed here is a single TCR beta chain. Its antigen specificity is not known. No per-base quality is available; no much larger clone lies one base away. The source of the sample is a study of shared clonotypes between healthy human individuals (dated by TCRdb to about 2020). A note on the overall study: The cohort included three men and a couple of women between 18 and 49 years of age. Different laboratories and diverse techniques were used to prepare libraries and sequence TCR repertoires, to increase sequencing depth and limit assay-specific biases. The study deeply sequenced blood TCR repertoires of five healthy adults to estimate repertoire size and the extent of clonotype sharing between individuals. Per donor, leukapheresis produced somewhere between about 0.94 and 9 billion PBMCs. For each donor, CD4 naive and CD4 memory were each run on three plates, CD8 naive on two plates, and CD8 memory on one plate.

On the study overall, not on this receptor specifically: Pairwise subsampling indicated that sequencing depth was expected to affect the degree of clonotype sharing among donors. Compared with non-shared clonotypes, the clonotypes found in all four sorted-subset donors had higher generation probabilities. When a handful of donors were compared, the shared fraction of clonotypes was about 5% for naive CD4, approximately 3.3% for naive CD8, about 2.4% for memory CD4, and roughly 0.4% for memory CD8. Naive subsets generally had larger estimated clonotype richness than memory subsets. Only blood was sampled, and tissue TCR repertoires likely differ from those in blood. Even with the large sequencing depth, rarefaction of the sorted-subset datasets indicated that sequencing was incomplete. The small number of donors limited the genetic and exposure-history diversity represented.

Spanning cysteine to phenylalanine, the CDR3 consists of 16 amino acids. The retained sequence is limited to the CDR3, 48 bases, with the frame set at the first base. Reading the germline V gene (reference sequence) gives CDR1 MNHNY and CDR2 SVGAGI. At the junction V is shortened by 2 bases and J by 5 bases; bases outside the gene matches: 8. The donors were healthy, HIV-negative adults with no recently reported acute infections or vaccinations. Every donor was a Caucasian adult residing in Nashville, Tennessee, USA. Magnetic negative selection was used to enrich CD4+ T cells, after which naive cells were positively selected on CD45RA and the negative fraction became the memory subset. Blood was obtained by leukapheresis, after which PBMCs were separated by Ficoll-Histopaque density gradient centrifugation and cryopreserved in liquid nitrogen vapor phase. Analytical flow cytometry was used to check the purity and quantity of each magnetically sorted T cell population. Genomic DNA was isolated from every sorted fraction and measured by UV absorbance on a Nanodrop 2000c.

Using the deep immunoSEQ assay, TCR CDR3 regions were amplified from genomic DNA by multiplex PCR. For each cell subset, the extracted genomic DNA was distributed evenly across all wells of several immunoSEQ 96-well plates, and each plate served as one replicate. For sorted subsets, each replicate PCR was loaded with approximately 0.2 ug genomic DNA, equivalent to some 31,000 T cell genomes. Purified libraries were measured with a Qubit 3.0 fluorometer, size-checked on a Bioanalyzer 2100, and measured again with the KAPA Library Quantification kit. Every immunoSEQ 96-well plate was sequenced on a separate single-read 150-cycle Illumina NextSeq 550 flow cell. As for the original processing: Because only junctional sequences without quality scores were contained in the immunoSEQ output, filtering matching that applied to full-length reads could not be performed. To assign V/J genes and CDR3, sequences were annotated against IMGT germline references using PyIR, a Python wrapper for IgBLAST v1.9. Any read was removed if the V/J assignment was weak (E-value above 1e-6), the CDR3 was missing, or the read contained stop codons, out-of-frame junctions, or ambiguous translated residues. V3J clonotypes were defined as sequences sharing an identical inferred V gene, J gene, and CDR3 amino acid sequence. Percentage overlap between repertoires was computed as shared unique clonotypes divided by the size of the smaller repertoire. Three approaches were used to assess repertoire richness: RTK rarefaction, the Chao1 estimator, and Recon v2.1 estimates of unobserved clonotypes. OLGA was used to compute generation probabilities for all TCRbeta clonotypes that the gDNA method yielded from a few donors. This immuneACCESS table, as held by TCRdb, lists in-frame sequences with V and J called but not all clones. Of the missing ones, under half trace to an unresolved V gene in checked studies; the others have no known cause. D and trimming come from the DNA, and the V and J calls and clone size come from that table. The sample profile shows hundreds of thousands of clones; approximately 74% of them were found once. The leading ten clones occupy 1.5% to 2% of the sample.

The rearranged segments are TRBV6-6 and TRBJ2-5, and 10 junction bases match TRBD2. The sequencing sample was made of memory CD4+ T cells sorted from blood. The intended sense of this specimen's cell subset or site label: CD45RA-negative fraction. This sequence originates from a young woman in good health. The DNA sequence is as follows: TGTGCCAGCAGTTACGGGCTAGCGGGAGCGTCTGAGACCCAGTACTTC. Translated, it gives CASSYGLAGASETQYF.